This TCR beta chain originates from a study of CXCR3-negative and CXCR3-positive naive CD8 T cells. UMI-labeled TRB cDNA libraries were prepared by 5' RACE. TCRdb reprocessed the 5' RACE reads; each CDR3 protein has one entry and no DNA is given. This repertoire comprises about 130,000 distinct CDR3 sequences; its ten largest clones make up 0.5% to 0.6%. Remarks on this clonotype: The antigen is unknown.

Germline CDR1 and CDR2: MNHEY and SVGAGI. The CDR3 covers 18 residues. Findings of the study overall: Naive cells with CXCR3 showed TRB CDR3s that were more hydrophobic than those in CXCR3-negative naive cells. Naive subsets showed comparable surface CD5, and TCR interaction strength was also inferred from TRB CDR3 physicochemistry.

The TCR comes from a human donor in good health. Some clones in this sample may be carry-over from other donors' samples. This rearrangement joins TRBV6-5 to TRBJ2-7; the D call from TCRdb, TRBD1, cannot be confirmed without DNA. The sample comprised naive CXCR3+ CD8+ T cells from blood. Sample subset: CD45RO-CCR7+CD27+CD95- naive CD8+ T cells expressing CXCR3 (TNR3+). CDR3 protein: CASSPLSGQGFLGYEQYF.